A single sample is the source of the 27 T cell receptor beta chains below, sequenced in a study of shared clonotypes between healthy human individuals. The repertoire was sequenced with immunoSEQ multiplex PCR; TCRdb's copy has only in-frame clones and lacks some. The sample carries 2 million to 2.5 million clones, roughly 92% recorded once. The specimen sequenced was naive CD4+ T cells from PBMCs. Described subset: CD45RA+ positively selected. These receptor sequences come from a man younger than 35 in good health. Some clones in this sample may be carry-over from other donors' samples.

The chain has TRBV27 and TRBJ1-5, with D uncertain. Deletions cut 8 bases from V and 6 bases from J, with 11 bases between. Germline V CDR1 and CDR2: MNHEY, SMNVEV (reference sequence). The CDR3 runs to 12 residues. CDR3: CASGSVAQPQHF. In DNA, the CDR3 is TGTGCCAGCGGGTCGGTGGCTCAGCCCCAGCATTTT.

Turning to this clone: Different DNA sequences within this sample yield the same CDR3. This chain joins TRBV7-3 and TRBJ2-7, with D unresolved. Germline CDR1 and CDR2: SGHTA and FQGTGA. This CDR3 contains 13 residues. V lost 0 bases to trimming and J lost 3 bases, with 6 bases between them. The CDR3 DNA is TGTGCCAGCAGCTTAACAGGACGCTACGAGCAGTACTTC. Its protein is CASSLTGRYEQYF.

CDR3: CASGGQIYEQYF. The CDR3 DNA reads as TGTGCCAGTGGGGGACAAATCTACGAGCAGTACTTC. The chain employs TRBV6-1 and TRBJ2-7; possibly TRBD1 for D (6 bases). V gave up 9 bases and J gave up 3 bases, with 12 bases separating them. Germline V gives CDR1 MNHNS, CDR2 SASEGT. This CDR3 has 12 amino acids.

The chain has TRBV11-2 and TRBJ1-6, with D uncertain. V lost 2 bases and J 10 bases, leaving 12 bases between the germline ends. This CDR3 spans 14 amino acids. The V gene's germline CDR1 is SGHAT and CDR2 FQNNGV. The CDR3 DNA follows: TGTGCCAGCAGCTTATTGGGGATGTCGTCACCCCTCCACTTT. Translated: CASSLLGMSSPLHF.

This chain connects TRBV19 to TRBJ2-7; 7 positions agree with TRBD1. The CDR3 has 13 amino acids. After removal of 4 bases from V and 2 bases from J, the junction contained 2 bases not matched to a gene. The germline V gene encodes CDR1 LNHDA and CDR2 SQIVND (reference sequence). The CDR3, as DNA: TGTGCCAGTAGTACGGGACAGACCTACGAGCAGTACTTC. Encoded protein: CASSTGQTYEQYF.

The chain links TRBV28 to TRBJ2-3, with TRBD2 identical over 14 bases. CDR3 length: 18 residues. V shed 5 bases and J 6 bases; nucleotides not matched to a gene: 13. Germline V gene sequence: CDR1 MDHEN, CDR2 SYDVKM. Here the CDR3 reads CASSPSSGTSGSHDTQYF. In DNA, the CDR3 is TGTGCCAGCAGTCCCAGCTCCGGGACTAGCGGGAGTCACGATACGCAGTATTTT.

The chain joins TRBV6-1 to TRBJ1-4, with TRBD1 identical over 8 bases. Trimming at V came to 5 bases and at J to 4 bases, leaving 6 bases not matched to a gene. The CDR3 length is 15 residues. CDR1 is MNHNS and CDR2 is SASEGT in the germline V gene. In nucleotides, the CDR3 is TGTGCCAGCAGTCCTCGGACAGGGATTAATGAAAAACTGTTTTTT. It translates to CASSPRTGINEKLFF.

The chain uses TRBV7-9 and TRBJ2-5; D is ambiguous. This CDR3 has 14 residues. Deletions cut 1 base from V and 5 bases from J, with 11 bases between. Germline V gives CDR1 SEHNR, CDR2 FQNEAQ (reference sequence). This CDR3 is CASSLEWKRETQYF. CDR3 nucleotide sequence: TGTGCCAGCAGCTTAGAATGGAAACGGGAGACCCAGTACTTC.

The V call is TRBV28, the J call TRBJ2-1; D assignment may be TRBD1 or TRBD2 (5 bases each). The V end lost 6 bases, the J end lost 8 bases, and 14 bases lay between the germline ends. The CDR3 is made up of 13 amino acids. The germline CDR1 and CDR2 sequences are MDHEN and SYDVKM. CDR3 sequence (DNA): TGTGCCAGCAGCTCCGGGGCGTTAGATGAGCAGTTCTTC. This translates into CASSSGALDEQFF. Supplemented by reference TRBV28 and TRBJ2-1, the full variable domain reads DVKVTQSSRYLVKRTGEKVFLECVQDMDHENMFWYRQDPGLGLRLIYFSYDVKMKEKGDIPEGYSVSREKKERFSLILESASTNQTSMYLCASSSGALDEQFFGPGTRLTVL.

V gene TRBV5-1 combines with J gene TRBJ1-1, with 8 nucleotides matching TRBD1. Looked up from germline, CDR1 is SGHRS and CDR2 is YFSETQ. The length of the CDR3 is 13 residues. V gave up 6 bases and J gave up 3 bases; unmatched junction bases: 4. The CDR3: CASTGGEDTEAFF. The CDR3 region has the DNA TGCGCCAGCACAGGGGGCGAGGACACTGAAGCTTTCTTT.

The J gene is TRBJ2-5, the V gene TRBV29-1, with 11 bases lining up with TRBD1. In germline, CDR1 is SQVTM, CDR2 ANQGSEA. The CDR3 runs to 15 residues. Trimming cost V 4 bases and J 11 bases; bases outside gene matches: 15. The CDR3 is CSVGKGTGGLREQYF. CDR3 DNA sequence: TGCAGCGTTGGGAAAGGGACAGGGGGATTGAGGGAGCAGTACTTC.

This chain uses TRBV7-2 with TRBJ2-2; 9 bases line up with TRBD1. Germline V gene data show CDR1 as SGHTA and CDR2 as FQGNSA. CDR3 length equals 14 residues. The J segment lost 4 bases and the V segment lost 6 bases, leaving 3 bases of the junction unmatched. CDR3 loop: CASRTDRGTGELFF. In DNA, the CDR3 is TGTGCCAGCAGAACGGACAGGGGCACCGGGGAGCTGTTTTTT.

V usage is TRBV7-2 and J usage is TRBJ1-5; D is unresolved. Germline values: CDR1 SGHTA, CDR2 FQGNSA. The CDR3 is 14 residues long. The V end was cut by 5 bases, the J end by 5 bases, with 13 bases between. The CDR3 nucleotides are TGTGCCAGCAGCCTGAACACGGTTTATCAGCCCCAGCATTTT. Translation gives CASSLNTVYQPQHF.

A remark on this clone: This same CDR3 is encoded by further DNA sequences in the sample. J is TRBJ1-1 and V is TRBV20-1, with unresolved D. Germline assignment: CDR1 DFQATT and CDR2 SNEGSKA (reference sequence). The CDR3 runs to 11 residues. Trimming took off 3 bases at V and 5 bases at J, with 7 bases between the two ends. The CDR3 DNA follows: TGCAGTGCTAGTAGAGGGACTGAAGCTTTCTTT. Translation: CSASRGTEAFF.

This clone was observed a few times. V and J are TRBV10-2 and TRBJ2-2; maybe TRBD2 (6 bases). The germline CDR1 and CDR2 sequences are WSHSY and SAAADI. The V gene lost 6 bases and the J gene lost 7 bases, with 9 bases spanning the gap. This CDR3 region has 12 residues. CDR3 protein: CASSWRDGELFF. For the CDR3, the DNA is TGCGCCAGCAGCTGGCGGGACGGGGAGCTGTTTTTT.

J is TRBJ2-2 and V is TRBV4-2; D is unclear. This CDR3 spans 16 amino acids. Germline CDR1 reads LGHNA; CDR2 reads YNFKEQ. V was clipped by 4 bases and J by 4 bases, with 16 bases between them. The CDR3: CASSPAHLLLTGELFF. CDR3 in DNA: TGTGCCAGCAGCCCCGCACACCTCCTGCTCACCGGGGAGCTGTTTTTT.

This clone was counted only a few times. This chain uses TRBV4-1 with TRBJ2-5, with D maybe TRBD2 (6 bases). In germline, CDR1 is MGHRA, CDR2 YSYEKL. This CDR3 is built from 13 residues. V gave up 3 bases and J gave up 4 bases, with 9 bases separating them. The DNA of the CDR3 is TGCGCCAGCAGCCAGACAGCGGGAGAGACCCAGTACTTC. Residues: CASSQTAGETQYF.

J is TRBJ2-4 and V is TRBV2; the D gene could be TRBD1 or TRBD2 (5 bases each). Trimming removed 3 bases at V and 15 bases at J, with 21 bases between. This CDR3 spans 14 amino acids. Germline V gene sequence: CDR1 SNHLY, CDR2 FYNNEI. CDR3 residues: CASSDLRDAGGGYF. CDR3 nucleotides: TGTGCCAGCAGTGACCTCCGGGACGCCGGTGGCGGGTACTTC.

The count of this clone is one. The chain joins TRBV11-2 to TRBJ1-3, with D unclear. The CDR3 loop spans 13 amino acids. With 5 bases removed from V and 4 bases from J, the gap between germline ends came to 9 bases. Germline V gene lookup returns CDR1 SGHAT and CDR2 FQNNGV. For the CDR3, the DNA is TGTGCCAGCAGCGTAGGGTTGGGAAACACCATATATTTT. Its translation: CASSVGLGNTIYF.

V gene TRBV5-4 combines with J gene TRBJ1-1, with TRBD1 as a possible D gene (5 bases). Trimming left V 5 bases short and J 3 bases short, with 11 bases between. There are 13 residues in the CDR3. Germline loops: CDR1 SGHNT, CDR2 YYREEE (reference sequence). The CDR3 spells CASRGETDTEAFF. CDR3 coding DNA: TGTGCCAGCAGAGGGGAAACGGACACTGAAGCTTTCTTT.

The chain employs TRBV7-9 and TRBJ2-7; 10 nucleotides match TRBD1. CDR1 is SEHNR and CDR2 is FQNEAQ in the germline V gene (reference sequence). The V segment lost 6 bases and the J segment 3 bases; nucleotides outside the gene matches: 2. CDR3 length: 13 amino acids. CDR3 amino acids: CASSRDRGYEQYF. In DNA, the CDR3 is TGTGCCAGCAGTAGGGACAGGGGCTACGAGCAGTACTTC.

The chain couples TRBV28 to TRBJ1-1; maybe TRBD1 (5 bases). Germline CDR1 is MDHEN and CDR2 is SYDVKM. There are 12 residues in the CDR3. V dropped 5 bases and J dropped 8 bases, with 12 bases sitting between them. CDR3 region: CASSRGRQEAFF. The CDR3 bases are TGTGCCAGCAGTAGGGGACGGCAGGAAGCTTTCTTT.

This clone appeared a single time. V is TRBV5-4 and J is TRBJ2-4, with TRBD2 matching 11 bases. The germline gives CDR1 SGHNT, CDR2 YYREEE (reference sequence). The CDR3 has 19 amino acids. J gave up 1 base and V 4 bases, and 13 bases lay outside the gene matches. The CDR3: CASSNSGRAQVSAKNIQYF. CDR3 bases: TGTGCCAGCAGCAATAGCGGGAGGGCCCAGGTTTCTGCCAAAAACATTCAGTACTTC.

The chain carries TRBV28 and TRBJ2-2, with 12 positions matching TRBD1. J lost 4 bases, V lost 3 bases, and 6 bases had no gene match. CDR1 is MDHEN and CDR2 is SYDVKM in the germline V gene. CDR3 length: 17 amino acids. CDR3: CASSLYGTGGITGELFF. CDR3 DNA: TGTGCCAGCAGTTTGTACGGGACAGGGGGCATCACCGGGGAGCTGTTTTTT. Full variable domain (outside the CDR3, taken from reference TRBV28 and TRBJ2-2): DVKVTQSSRYLVKRTGEKVFLECVQDMDHENMFWYRQDPGLGLRLIYFSYDVKMKEKGDIPEGYSVSREKKERFSLILESASTNQTSMYLCASSLYGTGGITGELFFGEGSRLTVL.

The rearrangement joins TRBV6-4 to TRBJ2-3; a possible D gene is TRBD1 (5 bases). The CDR3 covers 14 residues. The germline V and J ends were trimmed by 6 bases and 4 bases, with 14 bases remaining between them. Germline V gene sequence: CDR1 MRHNA, CDR2 SNTAGT. In nucleotides, the CDR3 is TGTGCCAGCAGGGGGCTAGTTCAGGCAGATACGCAGTATTTT. Amino acid sequence: CASRGLVQADTQYF.

This chain links TRBV11-3 with TRBJ2-1, with D maybe TRBD2 (6 bases). CDR1 is SGHNT, CDR2 YENEEA, per germline. Trimming cost V 4 bases and J 5 bases, with 12 bases left between them. CDR3 length: 14 amino acids. The CDR3 spells CASSWGVDDNEQFF. The CDR3 coding sequence is TGTGCCAGCAGCTGGGGGGTCGACGACAATGAGCAGTTCTTC.

The J gene is TRBJ2-1, the V gene TRBV10-3; a weak D match, TRBD1 (6 bases). CDR1 is ENHRY and CDR2 is SYGVKD in the germline V gene. Trimming removed 10 bases from V and 1 base from J, with 14 bases in between. The CDR3 is made up of 14 amino acids. The CDR3 DNA is TGTGCCACCCAGGACACAGGGTCCTACAATGAGCAGTTCTTC. It codes for CATQDTGSYNEQFF.